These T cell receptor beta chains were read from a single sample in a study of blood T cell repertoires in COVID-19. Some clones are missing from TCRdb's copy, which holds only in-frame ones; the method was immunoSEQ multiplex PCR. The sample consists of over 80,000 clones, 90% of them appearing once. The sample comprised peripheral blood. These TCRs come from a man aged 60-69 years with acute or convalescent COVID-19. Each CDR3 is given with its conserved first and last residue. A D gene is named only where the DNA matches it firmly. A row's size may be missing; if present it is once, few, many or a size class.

CDR3 DNA: TGTGCCAGCAGCCAGGGACAGTTTTCCTACGAGCAGTACTTC
CDR3 protein: CASSQGQFSYEQYF
D gene: TRBD1
clone size: NA
V gene: TRBV4-2
J gene: TRBJ2-7

CDR3 DNA: TGTGCCAGCGGGACACAAGAGACCCAGTACTTC
CDR3 protein: CASGTQETQYF
D gene: NA
clone size: NA
V gene: TRBV27
J gene: TRBJ2-5

CDR3 DNA: TGCAGCGGACGGCGAGGACAGGGGTTTAACAATGAGCAGTTCTTC
CDR3 protein: CSGRRGQGFNNEQFF
D gene: TRBD1
clone size: NA
V gene: TRBV29-1
J gene: TRBJ2-1

CDR3 DNA: TGTGCCAGTAGTGTTTTTATCCATCGGTCCTCGAATGGTGAGCAGTTCTTC
CDR3 protein: CASSVFIHRSSNGEQFF
D gene: NA
clone size: NA
V gene: TRBV19
J gene: TRBJ2-1

CDR3 DNA: TGTGCCAGCAGCCTTGCCGGGAACCGGGGTGAAAAACTGTTTTTT
CDR3 protein: CASSLAGNRGEKLFF
D gene: NA
clone size: NA
V gene: TRBV11-2
J gene: TRBJ1-4

CDR3 DNA: TGTGCCAGCAGCCCCGGGGCAGATACGCAGTATTTT
CDR3 protein: CASSPGADTQYF
D gene: NA
clone size: once
V gene: TRBV3-1/TRBV3-2
J gene: TRBJ2-3

CDR3 DNA: TGTGCCAGCAGTGAACCCTCGCAGGGTCGTGTCCTTTGCTCCTACGAGCAGTACTTC
CDR3 protein: CASSEPSQGRVLCSYEQYF
D gene: NA
clone size: once
V gene: TRBV6-4
J gene: TRBJ2-7

CDR3 DNA: TGTGCCATCAGTGAAGGGGGACTACACTCCTACAATGAGCAGTTCTTC
CDR3 protein: CAISEGGLHSYNEQFF
D gene: NA
clone size: NA
V gene: TRBV10-3
J gene: TRBJ2-1

CDR3 DNA: TGTGCCAGCAGCTTATCTCAGGGATTCACCTACGAGCAGTACTTC
CDR3 protein: CASSLSQGFTYEQYF
D gene: NA
clone size: NA
V gene: TRBV5-4
J gene: TRBJ2-7

CDR3 DNA: TGTGCCTGGGGTCCACAGGGGGCGGATCGCTACACCTTC
CDR3 protein: CAWGPQGADRYTF
D gene: TRBD1
clone size: NA
V gene: TRBV30
J gene: TRBJ1-2

CDR3 DNA: TGCGCCAGCAGCCAAGTATGGGGGGGACCAAAACCCGGGGAGCTGTTTTTT
CDR3 protein: CASSQVWGGPKPGELFF
D gene: TRBD2
clone size: NA
V gene: TRBV4-3
J gene: TRBJ2-2

CDR3 DNA: TGTGCCAGCAGCGCACCAGGGGCAGATACGCAGTATTTT
CDR3 protein: CASSAPGADTQYF
D gene: NA
clone size: NA
V gene: TRBV9
J gene: TRBJ2-3

CDR3 DNA: TGTGCCAGTGGCGACAGATCTGGAAACACCATATATTTT
CDR3 protein: CASGDRSGNTIYF
D gene: NA
clone size: NA
V gene: TRBV19
J gene: TRBJ1-3

CDR3 DNA: TGTGCCAGCAGCGGACCTAATACAGGGTTGCGAGGAAACACCATATATTTT
CDR3 protein: CASSGPNTGLRGNTIYF
D gene: NA
clone size: NA
V gene: TRBV7-6
J gene: TRBJ1-3

CDR3 DNA: TGTGCCAGCAGCCCGAGACTAGCGGGAGCGGTTGAGCAGTTCTTC
CDR3 protein: CASSPRLAGAVEQFF
D gene: TRBD2
clone size: NA
V gene: TRBV7-8
J gene: TRBJ2-1

CDR3 DNA: TGCGCCAGCAGCCAATCGACAGGGGGTGAAGCTTTCTTT
CDR3 protein: CASSQSTGGEAFF
D gene: TRBD1
clone size: NA
V gene: TRBV4-3
J gene: TRBJ1-1

CDR3 DNA: TGTGCCAGCAGGAGGACAGGGAATAATGAGCAGTTCTTC
CDR3 protein: CASRRTGNNEQFF
D gene: TRBD1
clone size: NA
V gene: TRBV12-3/TRBV12-4
J gene: TRBJ2-1

CDR3 DNA: TGTGCCAGCAGCTTGGGTGGGGCCCGCCTTGAAGCTTTCTTT
CDR3 protein: CASSLGGARLEAFF
D gene: NA
clone size: NA
V gene: TRBV5-4
J gene: TRBJ1-1

CDR3 DNA: TGTGCCAGCAGAGGACAGGGGGCGAAAACTGAAGCTTTCTTT
CDR3 protein: CASRGQGAKTEAFF
D gene: TRBD1
clone size: NA
V gene: TRBV6-5
J gene: TRBJ1-1

CDR3 DNA: TGTGCCAGCAGTGAACGGGAGGGACGGAGCTCTGGAAACACCATATATTTT
CDR3 protein: CASSEREGRSSGNTIYF
D gene: NA
clone size: NA
V gene: TRBV6-1
J gene: TRBJ1-3

CDR3 DNA: TGTGCCAGTAGTACGAAATCCGGGAGCCATTATCAGCCCCAGCATTTT
CDR3 protein: CASSTKSGSHYQPQHF
D gene: NA
clone size: NA
V gene: TRBV19
J gene: TRBJ1-5

CDR3 DNA: TGTGCCAGCTCACCCGGGGACTTTTACAATGAGCAGTTCTTC
CDR3 protein: CASSPGDFYNEQFF
D gene: NA
clone size: once
V gene: TRBV18
J gene: TRBJ2-1

CDR3 DNA: TGTGCCAGCAGCCGAGACACTGAAGCTTTCTTT
CDR3 protein: CASSRDTEAFF
D gene: NA
clone size: NA
V gene: TRBV5-6
J gene: TRBJ1-1

CDR3 DNA: TGCGGGACTCCGGAATCGAACACTGAAGCTTTCTTT
CDR3 protein: CGTPESNTEAFF
D gene: NA
clone size: NA
V gene: TRBV29-1
J gene: TRBJ1-1

CDR3 DNA: TGTGCCACCAAACCGGGACTAGCGGGGGACACCGGGGAGCTGTTTTTT
CDR3 protein: CATKPGLAGDTGELFF
D gene: TRBD2
clone size: NA
V gene: TRBV24-1
J gene: TRBJ2-2

CDR3 DNA: TGCGCCAGCGGACTAGCGGGAGGGGCAGATACGCAGTATTTT
CDR3 protein: CASGLAGGADTQYF
D gene: TRBD2
clone size: NA
V gene: TRBV5-1
J gene: TRBJ2-3

CDR3 DNA: TGTGCCAGCAGCACCTCCGACCCCGGGAGGGCTACAGCCGAGCAGTACTTC
CDR3 protein: CASSTSDPGRATAEQYF
D gene: TRBD2
clone size: NA
V gene: TRBV7-9
J gene: TRBJ2-7

CDR3 DNA: TGTGCCAGCAGTTACCGTGGGACAGGAGCAAATCAGCCCCAGCATTTT
CDR3 protein: CASSYRGTGANQPQHF
D gene: TRBD1
clone size: NA
V gene: TRBV6-2/TRBV6-3
J gene: TRBJ1-5

CDR3 DNA: TGCGCCAGCAGCTCGATGCTAGCCTCAGATACGCAGTATTTT
CDR3 protein: CASSSMLASDTQYF
D gene: NA
clone size: NA
V gene: TRBV4-3
J gene: TRBJ2-3

CDR3 DNA: TGCGCCAGCAGCCCCGGGGGAAGCGGGAGCGATAGAGAGACCCAGTACTTC
CDR3 protein: CASSPGGSGSDRETQYF
D gene: TRBD2
clone size: NA
V gene: TRBV4-1
J gene: TRBJ2-5

CDR3 DNA: TGTGCCAGCAGCGCGGGACTAGCGGGAGTGAGCCCCACGTACTTC
CDR3 protein: CASSAGLAGVSPTYF
D gene: TRBD2
clone size: NA
V gene: TRBV9
J gene: TRBJ2-7

CDR3 DNA: TGCAGCGTCAGGGCGGGGGAGCAGTTCTTC
CDR3 protein: CSVRAGEQFF
D gene: NA
clone size: NA
V gene: TRBV29-1
J gene: TRBJ2-1

CDR3 DNA: TGTGCCAGCAGCACCGGACAGGGGAGGAGTGAGCAGTTCTTC
CDR3 protein: CASSTGQGRSEQFF
D gene: TRBD1
clone size: NA
V gene: TRBV7-9
J gene: TRBJ2-1

CDR3 DNA: TGTGCCAGTAGTATTCGGGACAGCTATGGCTACACCTTC
CDR3 protein: CASSIRDSYGYTF
D gene: TRBD1
clone size: NA
V gene: TRBV19
J gene: TRBJ1-2

CDR3 DNA: TGTGCCAGCAGAAGGCTAGCGGGAGTTGCGGATACGCAGTATTTT
CDR3 protein: CASRRLAGVADTQYF
D gene: TRBD2
clone size: NA
V gene: TRBV28
J gene: TRBJ2-3

CDR3 DNA: TGCGCCAGCAGCTCGCGCGTTTCGAATGAGCAGTTCTTC
CDR3 protein: CASSSRVSNEQFF
D gene: NA
clone size: NA
V gene: TRBV5-1
J gene: TRBJ2-1

CDR3 DNA: TGTGCCAGCAGTTTATTGGCCCCCTACAATGAGCAGTTCTTC
CDR3 protein: CASSLLAPYNEQFF
D gene: NA
clone size: NA
V gene: TRBV27
J gene: TRBJ2-1

CDR3 DNA: TGTGCCAGCAGCCCGGGGTATCGCACAGATACGCAGTATTTT
CDR3 protein: CASSPGYRTDTQYF
D gene: NA
clone size: NA
V gene: TRBV4-2
J gene: TRBJ2-3

CDR3 DNA: TGTGCCAGCAGCCCTCGGCCTAGCGGGAGTAGGAACACCGGGGAGCTGTTTTTT
CDR3 protein: CASSPRPSGSRNTGELFF
D gene: TRBD2
clone size: few
V gene: TRBV7-3
J gene: TRBJ2-2

CDR3 DNA: TGTGCCAGCAGCTTTAGCGGGGGCTCCTACAATGAGCAGTTCTTC
CDR3 protein: CASSFSGGSYNEQFF
D gene: TRBD2
clone size: NA
V gene: TRBV7-3
J gene: TRBJ2-1

CDR3 DNA: TGTGCCAGCTCACCACAGAGGGAGTCGGAGACCCAGTACTTC
CDR3 protein: CASSPQRESETQYF
D gene: NA
clone size: NA
V gene: TRBV18
J gene: TRBJ2-5

CDR3 DNA: TGTGCCAGCAGTTGGGCTAGCAGTAGTGTAGATACGCAGTATTTT
CDR3 protein: CASSWASSSVDTQYF
D gene: NA
clone size: NA
V gene: TRBV28
J gene: TRBJ2-3

CDR3 DNA: TGTGCCAGTAGTATACGGGGGGCAGCGAACACCGGGGAGCTGTTTTTT
CDR3 protein: CASSIRGAANTGELFF
D gene: NA
clone size: NA
V gene: TRBV19
J gene: TRBJ2-2

CDR3 DNA: TGTGCCAGCAGTTTTGACTGGGGGGCAGATACGCAGTATTTT
CDR3 protein: CASSFDWGADTQYF
D gene: NA
clone size: NA
V gene: TRBV27
J gene: TRBJ2-3

CDR3 DNA: TGCGCCAGCAGCCAAGAGAGCGGGGGGGGTCAGCCCCAGCATTTT
CDR3 protein: CASSQESGGGQPQHF
D gene: NA
clone size: NA
V gene: TRBV4-1
J gene: TRBJ1-5